The source of this TCR beta chain is a study of cytomegalovirus exposure and HLA in healthy donors (dated by TCRdb to about 2017). At the level of the whole study: In an earlier analysis of several hundred of the donors, about 270 Gb of sequence data and 95 million to 130 million unique TCR beta sequences from roughly 190 million T cells were reported. Besides the first cohort of about 730 subjects, a separate validation cohort made up of 120 different subjects was used. Class I and class II HLA loci were covered by the typing at four-digit resolution. To predict cytomegalovirus infection status, the study combined high-throughput TCR immunosequencing, statistical association of individual TCRs with disease status, and machine learning. An early release covering some 640 HLA-typed donors comprised 300 to 350 gigabases of sequencing data and tens of millions of unique TCR sequences. All discovery cohort repertoires had been generated on a single sequencing platform. Among some 400 genotyped donors of the cohort, an average of roughly 230,000 unique TCR beta nucleotide sequences was sequenced per donor, of which 15% to 20% were non-productive. In the later analysis, no new phenotypic data were used to find candidate immune exposures; instead, reliance was placed on TCR beta sequences and their occurrence across donors. An earlier analysis of approximately 500 of the donors applied high-throughput TCR beta sequencing to assess whether each TCR beta V gene segment acted as functional or pseudogenic. Donor age, sex, ethnicity and CMV serostatus were compiled alongside the repertoire data. To study patterns of TCR occurrence, a later analysis re-analyzed previously published TCR beta repertoires from hundreds of donors and added high-resolution HLA genotyping. Typing coverage differed by locus: A, B, C, DRB1 and DQB1 were typed in roughly 620-640 donors, DQA1 in 522, DPA1 in some 600, and DPB1 in approximately 450. The aim of the study was to test whether cataloging public T cell receptors could identify signatures of past pathogen exposure. The T cell repertoires of 666 subjects were profiled by immunosequencing and related to cytomegalovirus serostatus. Of the roughly 400 genotyped donors, 80% to 90% were placed in the genetic ancestry cluster associated with self-reported Caucasian donors. Genome-wide SNP genotypes for about 60% of the roughly 670 donors were used in a later genetic analysis, which treated that subset as a discovery cohort. A few DR-DQ haplotypes were treated as single units for association and clustering because of strong linkage in the cohort.

The cohort comprised 666 healthy bone marrow donors. At the time of sampling, all cohort members were nominally healthy, though unrecorded immune exposures were likely present. The donor tested CMV seronegative and was one of the 352 seronegative cohort members. Every donor gave a peripheral blood sample, and the peripheral blood mononuclear cells from that sample were used for TCR beta sequencing. Genomic DNA was extracted from the blood cell samples with the Qiagen DNeasy Blood Extraction Kit. The library was generated by the immunoSEQ multiplex PCR assay. A mixture of 60 forward primers for TCR Vbeta segments and 13 reverse primers for TCR Jbeta segments was used in the multiplex PCR. The CDR3 region of rearranged TCR beta genes was amplified from genomic DNA by a multiplex PCR assay. Amplified TCR beta libraries were sequenced as 87-base-pair reads on the Illumina HiSeq System. The authors processed their data as follows. Across the 600 to 700 repertoires, a later analysis counted 80 million or so unique TCR beta chains, approximately 10 million of which were shared by at least two donors. Raw reads were error-corrected and collapsed into unique sequences by a nearest-neighbor algorithm in which closely related sequences were merged to remove PCR and sequencing errors. CDR3 sequences were aligned to IMGT reference sequences to assign V, D and J gene segments. For a sequence to be retained, a match of at least six nucleotides was required to both a V gene segment and a J gene segment. A rearrangement counted as productive if the CDR3 had no stop codons and remained in frame with V and J, and every other rearrangement counted as non-productive. Following IMGT convention, CDR3 was defined as the stretch from the second conserved V-encoded cysteine up to the conserved J-encoded phenylalanine. The earlier analysis of some 550 of the donors excluded any sequence lacking an unambiguous match to a single V gene segment. An earlier analysis of some 500 of the donors classified V segments as functional when productive rearrangements were above 56.7% and as segregating when the standard deviation between donors was above 5%. A statistical classification framework was built to diagnose cytomegalovirus status from the catalog of TCR beta chain sequences. V and J gene assignment, in a later analysis, came from comparing TCR nucleotide sequences with IMGT/GENE-DB human TR gene sequences. In a later analysis, CDR3 sequences and most-parsimonious VDJ recombination scenarios were assigned using the TCRdist pipeline. In a later analysis, each TCR beta chain was defined by its CDR3 amino acid sequence together with its V-gene family, and reads lacking a unique V-gene family were excluded. To address suspected cross-contamination and a sequencing artifact, a later analysis removed 450 to 700 highly shared, low-generation-probability nucleotide sequences. In a later analysis, a clonal expansion index for each public chain was calculated from normalized within-repertoire ranks of inferred template counts. In a later analysis, generation probabilities were computed with a VDJ recombination model fitted to out-of-frame rearrangements, and the resulting probabilities were checked against IGoR. In a later analysis, TCR-TCR, TCR-HLA and TCR-CMV co-occurrence was scored with hypergeometric tests, and a repertoire-size bias correction was applied to TCR pairs. In a later analysis, false discovery rates were estimated by permuting HLA or CMV assignments 20 times. In a later analysis, co-occurring TCRs were grouped using DBSCAN, and TCRdist sequence similarity was added for clustering within HLA-allele-positive subsets. For co-occurrence clustering, repertoires with fewer than 30,000 or more than 120,000 public chains were excluded, along with roughly 5 repertoires with anomalous nucleotide sharing. The clones in this table, taken by TCRdb from immuneACCESS, are in-frame only. Not every clone is retained; where verified, under half of the shortfall comes from an unresolved V gene, and the cause of the rest is unknown. For V, J and clone size, that table is used; D and trimming come from the DNA. This sample holds about 67,000 clones; roughly two thirds were observed only once. Together, the top ten hold about 2.1% of the sample.

The CDR3 numbers 16 residues from cysteine through phenylalanine. The read is trimmed to its CDR3 DNA, 48 bases read in frame from base 1. Via the germline V gene, CDR1 is LGHNA and CDR2 YSLEER. Trimming removed 1 base from V and 10 bases from J, leaving 19 bases between the germline ends. The full study reports these points: Linkage disequilibrium might explain the correlated functional status among segregating V segments, but an unknown experimental factor could not be ruled out. Strong co-occurrence of HLA alleles, especially DR and DQ, made assigning TCR associations to individual alleles difficult. The authors suggested that the approach could potentially be extended to other disease states and immunological phenotypes. Compared with the roughly 670-donor mean, donors in an Asian-associated ancestry cluster had fewer N-insertions in productive TCRs, according to a later genetic analysis. An association between a missense DCLRE1C variant and V-gene and J-gene trimming of TCR beta chains was found in a later genetic analysis and replicated in an independent cohort. The cohort was sequenced for TCR beta chains only, and without alpha or paired-chain data the features that could be detected were limited. Because the 87-base-pair reads could not distinguish some IMGT-functional V segments, including TRBV6-2 and TRBV6-3, those segments were excluded. For the cohort, immune exposure information was limited to CMV serostatus. In the study, roughly 160 TCR beta chains were listed as associated with cytomegalovirus. Compared with equally common non-associated chains, HLA-associated TCR beta chains in a later analysis were more clonally expanded and had lower generation probabilities. In a later analysis, several top co-occurrence clusters were reported to appear linked to parvovirus B19, influenza, CMV and Epstein-Barr virus. The earlier analysis of a few hundred of the donors excluded over 15 rarely observed V segments, including chromosome 9 orphons, because counts were too low. At a false discovery rate of 0.05, a later analysis linked 15,000 to 20,000 TCR beta sequences to specific HLA alleles. The presence/absence analyses assumed that sequencing depth was roughly uniform across donors, and that assumption may not be true. In vitro tests confirmed that a few of the cytomegalovirus-associated TCR beta chains recognize cytomegalovirus antigens. In an earlier analysis of 500 to 650 of the donors, most TCR beta V segments appeared in productive rearrangements about 87% or about 30% of the time, broadly matching IMGT annotations. According to a later analysis, most CMV-associated TCR beta chains appeared to be HLA-restricted, and the HLA associations seemed to be driven largely by CMV exposure. Most TCR sequences were observed very rarely across donors, whereas some public TCRs were present in many individuals. In both the original and validation cohorts, the classifier was reported to diagnose cytomegalovirus status with high specificity and sensitivity. According to a later analysis, TCR association rates differed among HLA loci, with DRB1 alleles showing the most associated TCRs and HLA-C alleles showing the fewest. A further reported finding was that TCR beta sequences accurately predicted the HLA-A and HLA-B alleles for most subjects in the first cohort. The sequencing pipeline was judged likely to have produced a cluster of highly shared sequence variants as a technical artifact. HLA typing was unavailable for some donors at each locus, so association tests used only the typed subset.

In regard to this clone: It lacks a known antigen. One base away there is no much larger clone; base qualities are not given.

The sequence came from a woman aged 25 to 39 in good health and CMV-seronegative. The sequenced material came from PBMCs. This chain is built from TRBV4-3 and TRBJ1-4; the D gene is perhaps TRBD1, from 6 matching bases. The DNA is TGCGCCAGCAGCCAAGCTCCGGAGTCCCGAGGGGGAAAACTGTTTTTT. It encodes CASSQAPESRGGKLFF.